One and the same sample provided the 10 T cell receptor beta chains below, sequenced in a study of shared clonotypes between healthy human individuals. TCRdb keeps only in-frame clones here, not all; method: immunoSEQ multiplex PCR. The sample holds over 400,000 clones, about 96% seen once. Sequenced input: naive CD4+ T cells sorted from blood. Regarding subset: CD45RA+ positively selected. The receptor set was obtained from a woman aged 25 to 45 in good health.

This chain joins TRBV11-2 and TRBJ2-1; D is ambiguous. This CDR3 contains 11 residues. Germline V lookup: CDR1 SGHAT, CDR2 FQNNGV. The germline V and J ends were trimmed by 7 bases and 4 bases, with 5 bases remaining between them. Here the CDR3 reads CASMRYNEQFF. For the CDR3, the DNA is TGTGCCAGCATGCGGTACAATGAGCAGTTCTTC.

V is TRBV6-1 and J is TRBJ1-4, with 7 bases identical to TRBD1. Germline loops: CDR1 MNHNS, CDR2 SASEGT. The CDR3 runs to 15 residues. Trimming cost V 3 bases and J 7 bases; bases outside gene matches: 8. The CDR3 loop is CASSDTGTVSEKLFF. Here the CDR3 DNA reads TGTGCCAGCAGTGATACCGGGACAGTGAGTGAAAAACTGTTTTTT.

The gene calls are TRBV7-9 and TRBJ2-5; 8 nucleotides agree with TRBD2. Germline CDR1 reads SEHNR; CDR2 reads FQNEAQ (reference sequence). This CDR3 contains 15 residues. With V trimmed by 3 bases and J by 1 base, 4 bases remained unmatched. The CDR3 protein is CASSLGGLAQETQYF. CDR3 bases: TGTGCCAGCAGCTTGGGCGGACTAGCCCAAGAGACCCAGTACTTC.

The rearrangement joins TRBV2 to TRBJ2-5, with a weak D call TRBD1 (5 bases). Per the germline V gene, CDR1 is SNHLY and CDR2 is FYNNEI. This CDR3 contains 14 residues. Trimming pared 5 bases from V and 4 bases from J, leaving 14 bases between. The CDR3 nucleotides read TGTGCCAGCAGTTCTCCAAGACAGCTAGAGACCCAGTACTTC. Protein product: CASSSPRQLETQYF.

The chain links TRBV15 to TRBJ2-6; D is unclear. Trimming removed 3 bases from V and 6 bases from J, with 9 bases in between. CDR1 and CDR2 from the germline V gene are LNHNV and YYDKDF (reference sequence). The CDR3 runs 14 residues. CDR3 amino acids: CATSSRVTANVLTF. As DNA, the CDR3 is TGTGCCACCAGCAGTCGGGTTACGGCCAACGTCCTGACTTTC. The whole variable domain, filled in from reference TRBV15 and TRBJ2-6, reads DAMVIQNPRYQVTQFGKPVTLSCSQTLNHNVMYWYQQKSSQAPKLLFHYYDKDFNNEADTPDNFQSRRPNTSFCFLDIRSPGLGDTAMYLCATSSRVTANVLTFGAGSRLTVL.

The gene calls are TRBV19 and TRBJ1-4; possibly TRBD1 for D (5 bases). CDR1 and CDR2 from the germline V gene are LNHDA and SQIVND (reference sequence). The CDR3 totals 15 residues. Trimming shortened V by 6 bases and J by 4 bases, and 15 bases separated the two germline ends. DNA of the CDR3: TGTGCCAGTAGGCGGGACGCAAACTATAATGAAAAACTGTTTTTT. The encoded protein is CASRRDANYNEKLFF.

The genes are TRBV29-1 and TRBJ2-5; 14 positions agree with TRBD2. The CDR3 contains 13 residues. Germline values: CDR1 SQVTM, CDR2 ANQGSEA. Unmatched junction bases numbered 4, after V lost 8 bases and J lost 5 bases. The CDR3: CSMGLAGVETQYF. In DNA, the CDR3 is TGCAGCATGGGACTAGCGGGAGTGGAGACCCAGTACTTC. The variable domain in full, with the rest retrieved from reference TRBV29-1 and TRBJ2-5, is SAVISQKPSRDICQRGTSLTIQCQVDSQVTMMFWYRQQPGQSLTLIATANQGSEATYESGFVIDKFPISRPNLTFSTLTVSNMSPEDSSIYLCSMGLAGVETQYFGPGTRLLVL.

This chain links TRBV28 with TRBJ2-7; TRBD1 aligns across 7 bases. Germline CDR1 MDHEN, CDR2 SYDVKM. The CDR3 contains 15 residues. J lost 0 bases, V lost 5 bases, and 7 bases had no gene match. The CDR3 here is CASSGPGTASYEQYF. CDR3 nucleotide sequence: TGTGCCAGCAGTGGGCCGGGGACAGCCTCCTACGAGCAGTACTTC.

This chain links TRBV19 with TRBJ2-5, with TRBD2 matching over 13 bases. This CDR3 has 14 amino acids. Per the germline V gene, CDR1 is LNHDA and CDR2 is SQIVND (reference sequence). V lost 5 bases to trimming and J lost 5 bases; unmatched junction nucleotides: 2. In DNA form, the CDR3 reads TGTGCCAGTAGTGTGACTAGCGGGAGGGAGACCCAGTACTTC. Its protein product is CASSVTSGRETQYF.

V gene TRBV5-1 combines with J gene TRBJ2-2; TRBD1 aligns across 9 bases. The CDR3 loop spans 15 amino acids. Per the germline V gene, CDR1 is SGHRS and CDR2 is YFSETQ. The V gene end was trimmed by 7 bases and the J gene end by 3 bases; junction bases not matched to a gene: 7. DNA of the CDR3: TGCGCCAGCGGGTTACAGGGGGCCGACACCGGGGAGCTGTTTTTT. Translation: CASGLQGADTGELFF.